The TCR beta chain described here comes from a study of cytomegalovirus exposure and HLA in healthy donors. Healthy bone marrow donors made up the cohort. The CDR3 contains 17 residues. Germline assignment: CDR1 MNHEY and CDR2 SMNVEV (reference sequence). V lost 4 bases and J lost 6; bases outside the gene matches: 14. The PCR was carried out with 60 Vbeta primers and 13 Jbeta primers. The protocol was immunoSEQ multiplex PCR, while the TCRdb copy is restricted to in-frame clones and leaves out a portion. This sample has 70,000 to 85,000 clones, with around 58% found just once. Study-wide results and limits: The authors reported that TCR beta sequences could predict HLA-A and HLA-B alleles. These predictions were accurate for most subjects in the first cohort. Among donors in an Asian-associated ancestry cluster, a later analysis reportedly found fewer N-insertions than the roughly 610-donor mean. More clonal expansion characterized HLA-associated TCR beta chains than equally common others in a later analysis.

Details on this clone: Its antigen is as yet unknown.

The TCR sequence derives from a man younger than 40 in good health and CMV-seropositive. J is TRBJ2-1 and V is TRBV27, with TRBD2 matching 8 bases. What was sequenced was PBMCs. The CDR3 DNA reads TGTGCCAGCAGTTCTCACGCTAGCGGGTCCAAGGGCAATGAGCAGTTCTTC. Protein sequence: CASSSHASGSKGNEQFF.